These T cell receptor beta chains were read from a single sample in a study of cytomegalovirus exposure and HLA in healthy donors. This table comes from immunoSEQ multiplex PCR, and its TCRdb copy is limited to in-frame clones, with some not included. The sample includes about 180,000 clones, around 80% of them seen just once. Sequences were obtained from PBMCs. These receptors originate from a woman in her 30s in good health and CMV-seronegative. Both conserved end residues are part of each CDR3. The order of the fields is J gene, clone size, V gene, D gene, CDR3 DNA, CDR3 protein. D genes are given only for firm matches. For some rows the clone size is stated as once, few or many, or as a class when expanded; others skip it.

TRBJ2-3,few,TRBV6-1,-,TGTGCCAGCAGTGAGAGGTTACAGGGGGGGGATACGCAGTATTTT,CASSERLQGGDTQYF
TRBJ2-7,-,TRBV12-5,TRBD1,TGTGCTAGTGCCCTGGACAGGCCTAGGGACGAGCAGTACTTC,CASALDRPRDEQYF
TRBJ2-5,-,TRBV19,TRBD1,TGTGCCAGTAGCAGGGGGCGGGAAGAGACCCAGTACTTC,CASSRGREETQYF
TRBJ1-1,-,TRBV30,TRBD1,TGTGCCTGGTCGATCCCGGGACAGGGGGAAACTTTCTTT,CAWSIPGQGETFF
TRBJ2-7,-,TRBV18,TRBD1,TGTGCCAGCTCACCGGGACAGGGTGTGTACGAGCAGTACTTC,CASSPGQGVYEQYF
TRBJ2-3,-,TRBV30,-,TGTGCCTGGAGTCCCGGGGGTGGAGGCACAGATACGCAGTATTTT,CAWSPGGGGTDTQYF
TRBJ2-5,-,TRBV5-1,TRBD2,TGCGCCAGCAGCTTCCTAGCGGGGGGGCTTGAGACCCAGTACTTC,CASSFLAGGLETQYF
TRBJ2-1,-,TRBV4-1,TRBD2,TGCGCCAGCAGCCAAGATCCGATTAGCGGGGGGACCAATGAGCAGTTCTTC,CASSQDPISGGTNEQFF
TRBJ2-7,-,TRBV6-1,TRBD2,TGTGCCAGCAATATAGCGGGGGTTTACTACGAGCAGTACTTC,CASNIAGVYYEQYF
TRBJ2-5,-,TRBV9,TRBD2,TGTGCCAGCAGCGAGGGGACTAGCGGTTTCCAAGAGACCCAGTACTTC,CASSEGTSGFQETQYF
TRBJ1-5,few,TRBV19,TRBD1,TGTGCCAGTAGTCCCGCGGGGACAGGGATCCTTTTTGGCAATCAGCCCCAGCATTTT,CASSPAGTGILFGNQPQHF
TRBJ2-3,once,TRBV5-1,-,TGCGCCAGCAGCTTGGACAGGGCGAGGACAGATACGCAGTATTTT,CASSLDRARTDTQYF
TRBJ2-2,-,TRBV4-2,TRBD2,TGTGCCAGCAGCCAAGAAGGGACTAGCATTGGCACCGGGGAGCTGTTTTTT,CASSQEGTSIGTGELFF
TRBJ2-7,-,TRBV10-2,-,TGCGCCAGCAGTGAGGCGGGGGCCTCCTACGAGCAGTACTTC,CASSEAGASYEQYF
TRBJ2-3,-,TRBV5-1,TRBD2,TGCGCCAGCAGCTCGGGACTAGCGGGGGGGCCAGTGACAGATACGCAGTATTTT,CASSSGLAGGPVTDTQYF
TRBJ2-7,-,TRBV12-5,TRBD2,TGTGCTAGTGGTTCCCTCGGGACTAGGGGCGAGCAGTACTTC,CASGSLGTRGEQYF
TRBJ2-7,-,TRBV9,TRBD1,TGTGCCAGCAGCGGACAACCGACAGGGTCCTACGAGCAGTACTTC,CASSGQPTGSYEQYF
TRBJ2-7,-,TRBV7-8,TRBD1,TGTGCCAGCAGCTTGGGGGACAGGGTCTACGAGCAGTACTTC,CASSLGDRVYEQYF
TRBJ2-2,-,TRBV25-1,-,TGTGCCAGCAGTCTCCGCGGCAGGGTAAACACCGGGGAGCTGTTTTTT,CASSLRGRVNTGELFF
TRBJ1-1,-,TRBV7-8,-,TGTGCCAGCAGCCTAGCCGGGAACACTGAAGCTTTCTTT,CASSLAGNTEAFF
TRBJ2-7,-,TRBV5-4,TRBD2,TGTGCCAGCAGCTTGGAGGCTAGCGGGGGCCAAAGCTCCTACGAGCAGTACTTC,CASSLEASGGQSSYEQYF
TRBJ1-2,-,TRBV18,TRBD1,TGTGCCAGCTCACCCGAGACTATGGGACAGGGAGGCGGCTACACCTTC,CASSPETMGQGGGYTF
TRBJ1-1,few,TRBV5-6,-,TGTGCCAGCAGCTTGGATCAGGGGCGGACTGAAGCTTTCTTT,CASSLDQGRTEAFF
TRBJ1-4,once,TRBV2,-,TGTGCCAGCAGTCGGACAGATGAAAAACTGTTTTTT,CASSRTDEKLFF
TRBJ1-6,-,TRBV6-1,TRBD1,TGTGCCAGCAGCACCGGGACAGGGGTTTCACCCCTCCACTTT,CASSTGTGVSPLHF
TRBJ2-7,-,TRBV7-2,-,TGTGCCAGCAGCTTAGCCAACCCTAGCTCCTACGAGCAGTACTTC,CASSLANPSSYEQYF
TRBJ1-1,-,TRBV30,-,TGTGCCTGGAGCGCGGGGAGGGTAGGGGACACTGAAGCTTTCTTT,CAWSAGRVGDTEAFF
TRBJ2-1,-,TRBV6-5,TRBD2,TGTGCCAGCAAAGTAGCGGGGGGGCCAAAGGAGCAGTTCTTC,CASKVAGGPKEQFF
TRBJ2-7,-,TRBV2,-,TGTGCCAGCAGTGAAGTGGGGCATGGGGGGTTCAGGACTTACGAGCAGTACTTC,CASSEVGHGGFRTYEQYF
TRBJ1-3,-,TRBV4-3,TRBD1,TGCGCCAGCAGCCAAGAGGGGACAGCGCCTGGAAACACCATATATTTT,CASSQEGTAPGNTIYF
TRBJ2-1,-,TRBV7-2,TRBD1,TGTGCCAGCAGCTTAGGGGACAGGGTCGTCTATGAGCAGTTCTTC,CASSLGDRVVYEQFF
TRBJ1-1,-,TRBV5-1,-,TGCGCCAGCAGCCTCAGACGACAGGACACTGAAGCTTTCTTT,CASSLRRQDTEAFF
TRBJ2-7,-,TRBV30,-,TGTGCCTGGACTAAAGGGGCAATCTACGAGCAGTACTTC,CAWTKGAIYEQYF
TRBJ1-1,once,TRBV14,TRBD1,TGTGCCAGCAGCCAAGTTAGGGACAGGGGCACTGAAGCTTTCTTT,CASSQVRDRGTEAFF
TRBJ1-1,-,TRBV6-4,-,TGTGCCAGCAGTGACTCAGCAGGGAACACTGAAGCTTTCTTT,CASSDSAGNTEAFF
TRBJ1-2,-,TRBV5-6,-,TGTGCCAGCAGCCGTAACTATGGCTACACCTTC,CASSRNYGYTF
TRBJ2-7,-,TRBV29-1,-,TGCAGCGTTGAAGGTGGGCAAAAGAGCTCCTACGAGCAGTACTTC,CSVEGGQKSSYEQYF
TRBJ1-5,few,TRBV7-4,TRBD1,TGTGCCAGCAGCCCCGGGGACAGGGGGCGCGGGTATAGCAATCAGCCCCAGCATTTT,CASSPGDRGRGYSNQPQHF
TRBJ1-1,-,TRBV5-1,-,TGCGCCAGCAGCTTGCGGGGGGCGGAGAGGAACACTGAAGCTTTCTTT,CASSLRGAERNTEAFF
TRBJ2-6,-,TRBV6-6,-,TGTGCCAGCAGTTACTCGAACAGGGAGGGGGCCAACGTCCTGACTTTC,CASSYSNREGANVLTF
TRBJ2-7,-,TRBV7-3,-,TGTGCCAGCAGCTTAGGGGCAGGGGGGACCTACGAGCAGTACTTC,CASSLGAGGTYEQYF
TRBJ1-6,-,TRBV6-4,TRBD1,TGTGCCAGCAGTGAACCGGACAGGGTAGGGTCCTATAATTCACCCCTCCACTTT,CASSEPDRVGSYNSPLHF
TRBJ1-1,-,TRBV5-1,-,TGCGCCAGCAGTCCCAGGGAGGGGAGCACTGAAGCTTTCTTT,CASSPREGSTEAFF
TRBJ2-7,-,TRBV6-5,-,TGTGCCAGCACCCCGGGCAGGGGGGTCGAGCAGTACTTC,CASTPGRGVEQYF
TRBJ2-1,-,TRBV7-6,TRBD2,TGTGCCAGCAGCTTAGCCCGCGGGGGGGCGAAGAAGATAAATGAGCAGTTCTTC,CASSLARGGAKKINEQFF
TRBJ1-2,-,TRBV7-3,-,TGTGCCAGCAGCTTAACACAGGGTCGGGGCTACACCTTC,CASSLTQGRGYTF